This record concerns one T cell receptor (beta chain) sequence. The CDR3 consists of 17 residues. V was pared by 0 bases and J by 3 bases, with 9 bases of the junction left unmatched. Germline V gene data show CDR1 as LNHNV and CDR2 as YYDKDF (reference sequence). This entry belongs to a study of preoperative IRX-2 immunotherapy in early breast cancer. The treatment here: preoperative locoregional IRX-2 cytokine immunotherapy. Patients received preoperative, locoregional IRX-2 cytokine immunotherapy in a phase Ib study. Libraries were prepared by immunoSEQ multiplex PCR; TCRdb keeps only in-frame clonotypes and omits some of them. In the table there are more than 6,500 clones, 80% of which are singletons.

The rearrangement joins TRBV15 to TRBJ2-3; 7 nucleotides align to TRBD1. The sequencing here drew on tumor tissue, taken after IRX-2 immunotherapy. The sequence came from a human donor with breast cancer. In nucleotides, the CDR3 is TGTGCCACCAGCAGAGATTGGGTGACAGGGAGAACAGATACGCAGTATTTT. It yields the protein CATSRDWVTGRTDTQYF.